The 15 T cell receptor beta chains listed next were all sequenced from one sample in a study of cytomegalovirus exposure and HLA in healthy donors. The protocol was immunoSEQ multiplex PCR, while the TCRdb copy is restricted to in-frame clones and leaves out a portion. This sample has under 300,000 clones, with about 86% found just once. Sequenced material: PBMCs. These TCRs come from a woman between 18 and 29 years old in good health and CMV-seronegative.

The gene calls are TRBV6-1 and TRBJ2-7; 8 bases are a match to TRBD1. Trimming removed 2 bases from V and 0 bases from J; junction bases left unmatched: 6. This CDR3 contains 16 residues. Germline CDR1 is MNHNS and CDR2 is SASEGT. DNA of the CDR3: TGTGCCAGCAGTGAACCGGGACAGGCTAGCTCCTACGAGCAGTACTTC. Its protein product is CASSEPGQASSYEQYF.

This rearrangement joins TRBV12-1 to TRBJ2-7; TRBD1 reflects the table's D call only, with no check against the DNA. TRBV12-1 is labeled a pseudogene. This CDR3 comprises 15 residues. In nucleotides, the CDR3 is TGTGCCACCGTATGGGGGGGACAGGGATACCACGAGCAGTACTTC. Translation gives CATVWGGQGYHEQYF.

The chain combines TRBV27 with TRBJ2-5, with a weak D call TRBD2 (6 bases). Germline V lookup: CDR1 MNHEY, CDR2 SMNVEV (reference sequence). Trimming removed 4 bases at V and 5 bases at J, with 20 bases between. The CDR3 sequence is 16 residues long. The CDR3, as DNA: TGTGCCAGCAGTTCCATGCGGGGCCAGGGCCACGAGACCCAGTACTTC. This encodes CASSSMRGQGHETQYF.

The chain carries TRBV5-1 and TRBJ2-5; 11 bases map to TRBD2. In germline, CDR1 is SGHRS, CDR2 YFSETQ. This CDR3 is built from 16 residues. V dropped 3 bases and J dropped 2; count of bases not matched to a gene: 6. This chain's CDR3 is CASSWGTSGTQETQYF. CDR3 coding DNA: TGCGCCAGCAGCTGGGGGACTAGCGGTACACAAGAGACCCAGTACTTC.

The chain recombines TRBV11-2 with TRBJ2-7; 11 positions agree with TRBD2. The CDR3 is 19 residues long. V lost 3 bases, J lost 0 bases, and 13 bases stayed unmatched. CDR1 is SGHAT and CDR2 is FQNNGV in the germline V gene. The CDR3 sequence: CASSFNPASGRFSSYEQYF. DNA for the CDR3: TGTGCCAGCAGCTTTAACCCCGCTAGCGGGAGGTTCAGCTCCTACGAGCAGTACTTC. Based on the CDR3 plus reference TRBV11-2 and TRBJ2-7, the full variable domain is EAGVAQSPRYKIIEKRQSVAFWCNPISGHATLYWYQQILGQGPKLLIQFQNNGVVDDSQLPKDRFSAERLKGVDSTLKIQPAKLEDSAVYLCASSFNPASGRFSSYEQYFGPGTRLTVT.

The sample holds one count of this clone. This chain links TRBV29-1 with TRBJ1-4; D remains unclear. Trimming removed 6 bases at V and 0 bases at J, with 14 bases between. Germline-derived CDR1 and CDR2 are SQVTM and ANQGSEA. This CDR3 has 15 amino acids. The CDR3 reads CSVKVAAATNEKLFF. As DNA, the CDR3 is TGCAGCGTGAAAGTGGCGGCAGCAACTAATGAAAAACTGTTTTTT.

The J gene is TRBJ1-5, the V gene TRBV25-1; unclear D gene. V shed 1 base and J shed 6 bases, with 7 bases lying between them. The CDR3 consists of 13 residues. From germline, CDR1 is MGHDK and CDR2 SYGVNS. The CDR3 coding sequence is TGTGCCAGCAGTGAATCGGGGTTTCAGCCCCAGCATTTT. Amino acid sequence: CASSESGFQPQHF. Variable domain in full (rest from reference TRBV25-1 and TRBJ1-5): EADIYQTPRYLVIGTGKKITLECSQTMGHDKMYWYQQDPGMELHLIHYSYGVNSTEKGDLSSESTVSRIRTEHFPLTLESARPSHTSQYLCASSESGFQPQHFGDGTRLSIL.

The J gene is TRBJ1-1, the V gene TRBV7-9, with D uncertain. Germline V lookup: CDR1 SEHNR, CDR2 FQNEAQ (reference sequence). This CDR3 contains 15 residues. V lost 1 base and J lost 5, with 14 bases in between. CDR3 protein: CASSLGGTIRTEAFF. CDR3 DNA: TGTGCCAGCAGCTTAGGAGGCACAATTAGGACTGAAGCTTTCTTT.

This sequence joins TRBV18 and TRBJ1-6; tentative D call: TRBD1 (6 bases). Germline V gives CDR1 KGHSH, CDR2 LQKENI. The CDR3 has 16 residues. V dropped 6 bases and J dropped 0 bases, with 12 bases sitting between them. CDR3 sequence reads: CASSLQGRSYNSPLHF. CDR3 bases: TGTGCCAGCTCGCTACAGGGTCGCTCCTATAATTCACCCCTCCACTTT.

The rearrangement joins TRBV15 to TRBJ1-2; 11 nucleotides align to TRBD1. CDR1 LNHNV and CDR2 YYDKDF come from the germline V gene (reference sequence). This CDR3 is built from 16 residues. The trim removed 6 bases at V and 4 bases at J, leaving 10 bases unmatched. DNA of the CDR3: TGTGCCACCAGGGATAGGGACAGGGGGTCTATCTATGGCTACACCTTC. Protein sequence: CATRDRDRGSIYGYTF.

The rearrangement joins TRBV7-6 to TRBJ2-1; the D gene is possibly TRBD1 (5 bases). V was trimmed by 8 bases and J by 6 bases, leaving 11 bases between them. Per the germline V gene, CDR1 is SGHVS and CDR2 is FNYEAQ. The CDR3 is 12 residues long. CDR3 protein: CASSKGLNEQFF. As DNA, the CDR3 is TGTGCCAGCTCTAAGGGGCTCAATGAGCAGTTCTTC. The full variable domain, rest sourced from reference TRBV7-6 and TRBJ2-1, is GAGVSQSPRYKVTKRGQDVALRCDPISGHVSLYWYRQALGQGPEFLTYFNYEAQQDKSGLPNDRFSAERPEGSISTLTIQRTEQRDSAMYRCASSKGLNEQFFGPGTRLTVL.

Written as DNA, the CDR3 is TGTGCCAGCAGTTCCCCATACGAGCAGTACTTC. Protein: CASSSPYEQYF. The chain is built from TRBV28 and TRBJ2-7; D not certain. Germline CDR1 MDHEN, CDR2 SYDVKM. V was pared by 4 bases and J by 4 bases, with 5 bases between. CDR3 length: 11 residues.

The rearrangement links TRBV10-2 to TRBJ2-6; no definite D call. The CDR3 is made up of 15 amino acids. Germline lookup yields CDR1 WSHSY and CDR2 SAAADI. Trimming shortened V by 3 bases and J by 0 bases, and 6 bases separated the two germline ends. The CDR3 region is CASSDGPSGANVLTF. CDR3 nucleotide sequence: TGCGCCAGCAGTGATGGGCCCTCTGGGGCCAACGTCCTGACTTTC.

This clone occurred once. This sample includes further DNA sequences coding for the same CDR3. The chain is built from TRBV5-4 and TRBJ2-7, with 8 nucleotides matching TRBD2. V shed 0 bases and J 1 base; nucleotides not matched to a gene: 3. Germline CDR1 and CDR2: SGHNT and YYREEE (reference sequence). The CDR3 consists of 15 residues. The DNA for the CDR3 is TGTGCCAGCAGCTTGGCCGGGACTAGGTCCTACGAGCAGTACTTC. This codes for CASSLAGTRSYEQYF.

This clone has a handful of counts. The rearrangement joins TRBV7-9 to TRBJ2-7, with D perhaps matching TRBD1 (6 bases). V was pared by 4 bases and J by 3 bases, with 19 bases between. Germline values: CDR1 SEHNR, CDR2 FQNEAQ (reference sequence). The CDR3 has 16 amino acids. Here the CDR3 reads CASSSPAWTESYEQYF. The CDR3 DNA sequence: TGTGCCAGCAGCTCCCCGGCGTGGACAGAGAGCTACGAGCAGTACTTC.